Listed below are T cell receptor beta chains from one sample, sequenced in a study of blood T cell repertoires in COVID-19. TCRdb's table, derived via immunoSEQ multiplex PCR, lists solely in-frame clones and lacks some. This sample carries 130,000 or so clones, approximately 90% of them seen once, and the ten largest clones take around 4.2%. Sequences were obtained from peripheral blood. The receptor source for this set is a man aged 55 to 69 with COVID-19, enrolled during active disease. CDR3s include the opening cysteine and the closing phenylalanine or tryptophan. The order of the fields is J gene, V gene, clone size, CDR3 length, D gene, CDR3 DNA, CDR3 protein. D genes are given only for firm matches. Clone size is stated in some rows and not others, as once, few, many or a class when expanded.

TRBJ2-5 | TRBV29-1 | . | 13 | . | TGCAGCGTTGCTGTCAGGGCCCAAGAGACCCAGTACTTC | CSVAVRAQETQYF
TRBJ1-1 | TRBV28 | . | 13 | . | TGTGCCAGCAGCCTCGGGACAAGGTCTGAAGCTTTCTTT | CASSLGTRSEAFF
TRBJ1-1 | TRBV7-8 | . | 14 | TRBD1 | TGTGCCAGCAGCCTCGGACAGGGGAACACTGAAGCTTTCTTT | CASSLGQGNTEAFF
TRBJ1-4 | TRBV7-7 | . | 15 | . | TGTGCTAGCAGCCGCGGGAGGACAACTAATGAAAAACTGTTTTTT | CASSRGRTTNEKLFF
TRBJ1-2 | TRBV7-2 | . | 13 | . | TGTGCCAGCAGCTGGGGGGGAAACTATGGCTACACCTTC | CASSWGGNYGYTF
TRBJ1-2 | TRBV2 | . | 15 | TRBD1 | TGTGCCAGCAGCGGGACAGGGGAATTCCACTATGGCTACACCTTC | CASSGTGEFHYGYTF
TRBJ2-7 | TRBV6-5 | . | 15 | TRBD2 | TGTGCCAGCAGGGATCTAGCGGGGGGGGCCTACGAGCAGTACTTC | CASRDLAGGAYEQYF
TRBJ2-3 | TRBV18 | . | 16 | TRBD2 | TGTGCCAGCTACGGGACTAACAAAGCCAGCACAGATACGCAGTATTTT | CASYGTNKASTDTQYF
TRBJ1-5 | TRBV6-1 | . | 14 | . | TGTGCCAGCAGTGAATTTTTATCGAATCAGCCCCAGCATTTT | CASSEFLSNQPQHF
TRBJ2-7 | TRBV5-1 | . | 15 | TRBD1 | TGCGCCAGCAGCCCCTCAGGGACAGAAACCTACGAGCAGTACTTC | CASSPSGTETYEQYF
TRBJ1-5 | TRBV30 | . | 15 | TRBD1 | TGTGCCTGGGGACAGGGGGCGCCTCGCAATCAGCCCCAGCATTTT | CAWGQGAPRNQPQHF
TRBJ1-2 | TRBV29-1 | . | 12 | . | TGCAGCCCCGCGGGAAAGGGCTCTGGCTACACCTTC | CSPAGKGSGYTF
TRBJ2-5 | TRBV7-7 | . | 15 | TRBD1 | TGTGCCAGCAGGCCCGGACAGGGGGCAGGAGAGACCCAGTACTTC | CASRPGQGAGETQYF
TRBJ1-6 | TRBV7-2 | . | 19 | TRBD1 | TGTGCCAGCAGCTTAGCGCGTGTAGGGGGCGGGTCCTATAATTCACCCCTCCACTTT | CASSLARVGGGSYNSPLHF
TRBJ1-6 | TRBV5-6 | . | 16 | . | TGTGCCAGCAGCCGAGGGTACTCCCGGGATAATTCACCCCTCCACTTT | CASSRGYSRDNSPLHF
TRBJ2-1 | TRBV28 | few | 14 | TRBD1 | TGTGCCAGCAGCTGGACAGGACCAGCGGTTGCGCAGTTCTTC | CASSWTGPAVAQFF
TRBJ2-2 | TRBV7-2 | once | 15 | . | TGTGCCAGCAGCTTAGCGCTTAGGGGGACCGGGGAGCTGTTTTTT | CASSLALRGTGELFF
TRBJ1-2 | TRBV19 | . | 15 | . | TGTGCCAGTAGTCCGAGGGACAATTCTAACTATGGCTACACCTTC | CASSPRDNSNYGYTF
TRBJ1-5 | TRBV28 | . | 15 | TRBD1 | TGTGCCAGCAGTTTAGCAGGGGGAACGGTTCAGCCCCAGCATTTT | CASSLAGGTVQPQHF
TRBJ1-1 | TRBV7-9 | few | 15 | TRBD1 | TGTGCCAGCAAAGGGACAGGGGGCTCTAACACTGAAGCTTTCTTT | CASKGTGGSNTEAFF
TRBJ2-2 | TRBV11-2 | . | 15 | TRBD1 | TGTGCCAGCAGCGCACAGGGGGCTAGCACCGGGGAGCTGTTTTTT | CASSAQGASTGELFF
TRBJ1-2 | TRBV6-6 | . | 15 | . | TGTGCCAGCAGCGAAACAGGCAGGGAGGGGTATGGCTACACCTTC | CASSETGREGYGYTF
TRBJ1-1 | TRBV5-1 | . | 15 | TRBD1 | TGCGCCAGCAGCTTACAGGGGGCGGAGGGAACTGAAGCTTTCTTT | CASSLQGAEGTEAFF
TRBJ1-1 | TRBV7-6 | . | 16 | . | TGTGCCAGCAGCCAAGGGTGGGGCGGACCGAACACTGAAGCTTTCTTT | CASSQGWGGPNTEAFF
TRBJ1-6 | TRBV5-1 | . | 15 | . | TGCGCCAGCAGCTTGGGTGACAGTACCAATTCACCCCTCCACTTT | CASSLGDSTNSPLHF
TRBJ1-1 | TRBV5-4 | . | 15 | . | TGTGCCAGCAGCTTGGACCTTAAGCGTGGGACTGAAGCTTTCTTT | CASSLDLKRGTEAFF
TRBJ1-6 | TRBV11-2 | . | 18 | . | TGTGCCAGCAGCTTGGCCCTACGCGACAGCTCCTATAATTCACCCCTCCACTTT | CASSLALRDSSYNSPLHF
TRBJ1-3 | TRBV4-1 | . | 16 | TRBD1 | TGCGCCAGCAGCCAGGCCGGGACAGCGGCTGGAAACACCATATATTTT | CASSQAGTAAGNTIYF
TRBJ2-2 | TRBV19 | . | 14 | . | TGTGCCAGTAGTAGACAGGTGAACACCGGGGAGCTGTTTTTT | CASSRQVNTGELFF
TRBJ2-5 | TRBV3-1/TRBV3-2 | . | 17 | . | TGTGCCAGCAGCCAAGAACTAGGGATTTTGGGCCAAGAGACCCAGTACTTC | CASSQELGILGQETQYF
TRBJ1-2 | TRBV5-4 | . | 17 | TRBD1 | TGTGCCAGCAGCTCAAACAGGGGGTACAGTATAAACTATGGCTACACCTTC | CASSSNRGYSINYGYTF
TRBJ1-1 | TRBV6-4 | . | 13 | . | TGTGCCAGCAGTGCTCAGATGAACACTGAAGCTTTCTTT | CASSAQMNTEAFF
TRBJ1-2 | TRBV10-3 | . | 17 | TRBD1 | TGTGCCATCAGTGACATAGTCCCCCTCACAGGGGACTATGGCTACACCTTC | CAISDIVPLTGDYGYTF
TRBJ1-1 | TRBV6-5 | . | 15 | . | TGTGCCAGCAGTTACTTGAGGGATTTTGGCACTGAAGCTTTCTTT | CASSYLRDFGTEAFF
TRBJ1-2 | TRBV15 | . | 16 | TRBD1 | TGTGCCACCAGCAGTGACACAGGGGGCGCTATCCATGGCTACACCTTC | CATSSDTGGAIHGYTF
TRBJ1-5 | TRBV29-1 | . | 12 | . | TGCAGCGTTGGGCAGGGACAACAGCCCCAGCATTTT | CSVGQGQQPQHF
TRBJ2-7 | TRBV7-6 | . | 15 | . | TGTGCCAGCAGCTTAAACGAGGTTAGCTCCTACGAGCAGTACTTC | CASSLNEVSSYEQYF
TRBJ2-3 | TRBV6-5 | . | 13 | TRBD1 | TGTGCCAGTAGGAGACAGGGGAGGGATACGCAGTATTTT | CASRRQGRDTQYF
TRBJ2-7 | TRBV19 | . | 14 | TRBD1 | TGTGCCAGTAGTATCAGGGGGCGCCCCTACGAGCAGTACTTC | CASSIRGRPYEQYF
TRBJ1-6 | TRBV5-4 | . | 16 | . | TGTGCCAGCAGCTTGGCCTCCACAGGGTCTAATTCACCCCTCCACTTT | CASSLASTGSNSPLHF
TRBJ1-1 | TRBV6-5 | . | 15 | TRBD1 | TGTGCCAGCAGCCAAGGGACAGGGCTTGGCACTGAAGCTTTCTTT | CASSQGTGLGTEAFF
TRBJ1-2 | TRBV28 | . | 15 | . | TGTGCCAGCAGCTCACCTGGGACTTTTACTGGTGGCTACACCTTC | CASSSPGTFTGGYTF
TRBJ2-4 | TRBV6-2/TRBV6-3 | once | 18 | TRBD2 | TGTGCCAGCAGTTACAGGTCGGCTAGCGGGATAGCCAAAAACATTCAGTACTTC | CASSYRSASGIAKNIQYF
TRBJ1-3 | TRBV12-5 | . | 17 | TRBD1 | TGTGCTAGTGGTTTGACCCCCGGGACAGGGGTTGAAAACACCATATATTTT | CASGLTPGTGVENTIYF
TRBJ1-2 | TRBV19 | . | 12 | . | TGTGCCATCTACGGAGGCGACTATGGCTACACCTTC | CAIYGGDYGYTF
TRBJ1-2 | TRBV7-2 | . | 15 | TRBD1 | TGTGCCAGCAGCCCTCGAACAGGGGGGGTCTATGGCTACACCTTC | CASSPRTGGVYGYTF
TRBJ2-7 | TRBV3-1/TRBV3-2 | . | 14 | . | TGTGCCAGCAGCCAAGTCCCAGGGTTCTACGAGCAGTACTTC | CASSQVPGFYEQYF
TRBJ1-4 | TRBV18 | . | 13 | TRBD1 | TGTGCCAGCTTTCCGGGACAGGGTGAAAAACTGTTTTTT | CASFPGQGEKLFF
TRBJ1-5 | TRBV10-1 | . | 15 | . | TGCGCCAGTAATTTTTGGACAGACTCCAATCAGCCCCAGCATTTT | CASNFWTDSNQPQHF
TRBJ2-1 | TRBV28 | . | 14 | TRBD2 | TGTGCCAGCAGTCCCTCTAGCGGGTACAATGAGCAGTTCTTC | CASSPSSGYNEQFF
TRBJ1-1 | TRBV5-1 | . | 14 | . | TGCGCCAGCAGCTATGGGACATTGAACACTGAAGCTTTCTTT | CASSYGTLNTEAFF
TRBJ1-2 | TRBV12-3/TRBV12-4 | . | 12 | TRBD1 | TGTGCCACAAGCGGGGACAGGGTGAAATACACCTTC | CATSGDRVKYTF